This is a list of T cell receptor beta chains from one sample in a study of tumor and adjacent non-tumor tissue in lung cancer. Via MiXCR, TCRdb re-called the multiplex PCR reads, giving one row per CDR3 protein. The table includes around 99,000 distinct CDR3 sequences, 62% detected once. The sample taken for sequencing was distant non-tumor lung tissue. These receptors all stem from a man between 60 and 75 years old with non-small cell lung cancer. Each CDR3 is given with its conserved first and last residue. The order of the fields is V gene, D gene, clone size, J gene, CDR3 protein, CDR3 DNA. A D gene is named only where the DNA matches it firmly. For some rows the clone size is stated as once, few or many, or as a class when expanded; others skip it.

v_call: TRBV11-1; d_call: -; clone_size: medium-sized; j_call: TRBJ2-1; cdr3_aa: CASSLVGHNEQFF; cdr3_nt: TGTGCCAGCAGCTTAGTGGGACACAATGAGCAGTTCTTC
v_call: TRBV5-1; d_call: -; clone_size: many; j_call: TRBJ2-3; cdr3_aa: CASSSGRTTDTQYF; cdr3_nt: TGCGCCAGCAGCTCCGGGAGAACGACAGATACGCAGTATTTT
v_call: TRBV20-1; d_call: -; clone_size: -; j_call: TRBJ2-1; cdr3_aa: CSAREGCNEQFF; cdr3_nt: TGCAGTGCTAGAGAAGGGTGTAATGAGCAGTTCTTC
v_call: TRBV5-5; d_call: -; clone_size: -; j_call: TRBJ2-2; cdr3_aa: CASSFRDSNTGELIF; cdr3_nt: TGTGCTAGCAGCTTCCGGGATTCTAACACCGGGGAGCTGATTTTT
v_call: TRBV5-8; d_call: -; clone_size: few; j_call: TRBJ1-2; cdr3_aa: CASSLGGFDGYTF; cdr3_nt: TGTGCCAGCAGCTTGGGGGGATTTGATGGCTACACCTTC
v_call: TRBV7-3; d_call: TRBD2; clone_size: few; j_call: TRBJ2-1; cdr3_aa: CASSLSGGVQDEQFF; cdr3_nt: TGTGCCAGCAGCTTAAGTGGGGGGGTCCAGGATGAGCAGTTCTTC
v_call: TRBV20-1; d_call: TRBD2; clone_size: many; j_call: TRBJ2-7; cdr3_aa: CSATGTSGSHEQYF; cdr3_nt: TGCAGTGCGACCGGGACTAGCGGGAGCCACGAGCAGTACTTC
v_call: TRBV20-1; d_call: -; clone_size: many; j_call: TRBJ1-1; cdr3_aa: CSARDTRGLPEAFF; cdr3_nt: TGCAGTGCTAGAGATACCAGGGGTCTTCCTGAAGCTTTCTTT
v_call: TRBV4-2; d_call: -; clone_size: -; j_call: TRBJ2-3; cdr3_aa: CASSQAGLPTTDTQYF; cdr3_nt: TGTGCCAGCAGCCAAGCAGGACTCCCCACCACAGATACGCAGTATTTT
v_call: TRBV20-1; d_call: TRBD1; clone_size: -; j_call: TRBJ1-5; cdr3_aa: CSARDRDRGSNQPQHF; cdr3_nt: TGCAGTGCTAGAGACCGCGACAGGGGCAGCAATCAGCCCCAGCATTTT